This paragraph covers one T cell receptor beta chain sequence. What it binds is not known. This entry is derived from a study of T cell repertoires in cytomegalovirus infection. As for the study in general: Peptides in the study included HLA-C-restricted and HLA-B-restricted CMV epitopes.

TCRdb reprocessed the reads with MiXCR, giving one entry per CDR3 protein. The table includes around 360,000 distinct CDR3 sequences, nearly 35% detected once. Trimming took off 4 bases at V and 3 bases at J, with 12 bases between the two ends. This CDR3 comprises 16 residues. CDR1 and CDR2 from the germline V gene are KGHDR and SFDVKD. The sequence was obtained from a human donor in good health (CMV status not recorded). Some clones in this sample may be carry-over from other donors' samples. The input for sequencing was cultured PBMCs, taken from culture after CMV antigen stimulation. The chain carries TRBV24-1 and TRBJ2-6, with D possibly being TRBD1 (6 bases). CDR3 sequence: CATSDPTGNGANVLTF. The CDR3 coding sequence is TGTGCCACCAGTGACCCCACAGGGAATGGGGCCAACGTCCTGACTTTC.